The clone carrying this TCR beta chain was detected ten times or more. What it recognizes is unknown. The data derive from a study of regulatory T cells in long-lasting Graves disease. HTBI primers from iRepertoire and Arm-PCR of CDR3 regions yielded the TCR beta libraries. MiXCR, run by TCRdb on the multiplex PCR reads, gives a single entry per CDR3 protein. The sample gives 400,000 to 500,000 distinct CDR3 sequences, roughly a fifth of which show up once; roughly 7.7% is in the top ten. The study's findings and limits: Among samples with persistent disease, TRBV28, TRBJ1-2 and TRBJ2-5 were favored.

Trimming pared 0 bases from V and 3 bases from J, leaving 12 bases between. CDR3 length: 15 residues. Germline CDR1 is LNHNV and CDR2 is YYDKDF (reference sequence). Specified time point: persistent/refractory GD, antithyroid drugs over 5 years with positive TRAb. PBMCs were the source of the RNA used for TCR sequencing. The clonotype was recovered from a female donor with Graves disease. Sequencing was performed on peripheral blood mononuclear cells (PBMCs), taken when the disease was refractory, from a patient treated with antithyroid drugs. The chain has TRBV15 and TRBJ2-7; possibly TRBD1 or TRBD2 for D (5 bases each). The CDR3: CATSRDSGTGYEQYF. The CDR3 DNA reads TGTGCCACCAGCAGAGATTCCGGGACCGGCTACGAGCAGTACTTC. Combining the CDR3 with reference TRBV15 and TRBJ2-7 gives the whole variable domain DAMVIQNPRYQVTQFGKPVTLSCSQTLNHNVMYWYQQKSSQAPKLLFHYYDKDFNNEADTPDNFQSRRPNTSFCFLDIRSPGLGDTAMYLCATSRDSGTGYEQYFGPGTRLTVT.